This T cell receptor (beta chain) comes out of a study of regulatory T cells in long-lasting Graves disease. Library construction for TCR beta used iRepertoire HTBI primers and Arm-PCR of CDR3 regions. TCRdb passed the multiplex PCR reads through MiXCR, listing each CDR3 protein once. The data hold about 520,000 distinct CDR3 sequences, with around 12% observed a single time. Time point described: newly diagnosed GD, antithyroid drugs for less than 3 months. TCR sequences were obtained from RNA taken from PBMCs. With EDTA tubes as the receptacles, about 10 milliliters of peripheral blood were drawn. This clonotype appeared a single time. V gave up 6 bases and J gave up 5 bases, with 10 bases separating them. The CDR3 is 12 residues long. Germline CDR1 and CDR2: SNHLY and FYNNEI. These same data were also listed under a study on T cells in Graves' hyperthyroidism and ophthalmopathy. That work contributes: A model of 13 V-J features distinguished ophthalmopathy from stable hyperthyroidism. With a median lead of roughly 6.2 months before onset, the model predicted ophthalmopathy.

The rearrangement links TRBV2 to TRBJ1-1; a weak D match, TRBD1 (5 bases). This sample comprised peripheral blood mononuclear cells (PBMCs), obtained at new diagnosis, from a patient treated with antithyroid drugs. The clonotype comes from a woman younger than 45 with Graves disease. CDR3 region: CASSVAGTEAFF. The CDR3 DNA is TGTGCCAGCAGCGTTGCAGGGACTGAAGCTTTCTTT.